The rows below give T cell receptor beta chains drawn from one sample of a study of blood T cell repertoires in COVID-19. Libraries were prepared by immunoSEQ multiplex PCR; TCRdb keeps only in-frame clonotypes and omits some of them. The sample holds about 220,000 clones, approximately 85% seen once. The sequenced material came from peripheral blood. All receptors derive from a woman between 65 and 79 years old with COVID-19, enrolled during active disease. The CDR3 runs from the conserved cysteine through the conserved F or W. A D gene is named only where the DNA matches it firmly. Clone size is not always given. Where it is, it says once, few, many or a class for expanded clones.

TRBV18	-	-	TRBJ1-2	CASTPKEGQLYGYTF	TGTGCCAGTACCCCCAAGGAAGGACAGCTCTATGGCTACACCTTC
TRBV3-1/TRBV3-2	-	-	TRBJ2-5	CASSQLRGQETQYF	TGTGCCAGCAGCCAACTTCGGGGGCAAGAGACCCAGTACTTC
TRBV11-2	-	-	TRBJ1-6	CASSLRHADNSPLHF	TGTGCCAGCAGCTTGAGACACGCCGATAATTCACCCCTCCACTTT
TRBV29-1	-	TRBD1	TRBJ2-7	CSVADRAYEQYF	TGCAGCGTGGCTGACAGGGCCTACGAGCAGTACTTC
TRBV5-1	-	TRBD1	TRBJ1-2	CASSVWGQGALGDGYTF	TGCGCCAGCAGCGTATGGGGACAGGGGGCTCTTGGGGATGGCTACACCTTC
TRBV7-2	-	TRBD2	TRBJ2-1	CASSLASGRIDNEQFF	TGTGCCAGCAGCTTAGCTAGCGGGAGGATCGACAATGAGCAGTTCTTC
TRBV7-9	-	-	TRBJ1-6	CASSQINSPLHF	TGTGCCAGCTCTCAGATTAATTCACCCCTCCACTTT
TRBV28	-	-	TRBJ2-2	CASTPMGDTGELFF	TGTGCCAGCACCCCCATGGGAGACACCGGGGAGCTGTTTTTT
TRBV7-2	-	-	TRBJ1-5	CASSLSRALNQPQHF	TGTGCCAGCAGCTTATCCAGGGCCCTCAATCAGCCCCAGCATTTT
TRBV2	few	TRBD1	TRBJ2-7	CASSPGQGRSEQYF	TGTGCCAGCAGCCCGGGACAGGGGAGGAGCGAGCAGTACTTC
TRBV6-5	-	TRBD1	TRBJ1-2	CASSIGTADYGYTF	TGTGCCAGCAGTATCGGGACAGCTGACTATGGCTACACCTTC
TRBV5-5	-	-	TRBJ1-2	CTSSLGGLGYGYTF	TGTACCAGCAGCTTGGGAGGACTGGGCTATGGCTACACCTTC
TRBV18	-	TRBD1	TRBJ2-1	CASSPLLTGGIYNEQFF	TGTGCCAGCTCACCCTTATTGACAGGGGGTATCTACAATGAGCAGTTCTTC
TRBV27	-	TRBD1	TRBJ2-5	CASSIGQGVETQYF	TGTGCCAGCAGTATAGGACAGGGGGTTGAGACCCAGTACTTC
TRBV28	-	TRBD1	TRBJ1-2	CASSLQGEIGYTF	TGTGCCAGCAGTTTACAGGGGGAGATTGGCTACACCTTC
TRBV7-2	-	-	TRBJ2-3	CASSWTEDTQYF	TGTGCCAGCAGCTGGACAGAAGATACGCAGTATTTT
TRBV27	once	-	TRBJ1-2	CASKDTGLSTNYGYTF	TGTGCCAGCAAGGATACAGGTCTCTCTACTAACTATGGCTACACCTTC
TRBV4-1	few	-	TRBJ1-4	CASSQDTGRGRLTNEKLFF	TGCGCCAGCAGCCAAGATACCGGCAGGGGAAGGTTAACTAATGAAAAACTGTTTTTT
TRBV7-7	-	TRBD2	TRBJ2-5	CASSLLSGSTETQYF	TGTGCCAGCAGCCTACTAAGCGGGAGTACGGAGACCCAGTACTTC
TRBV11-3	-	TRBD2	TRBJ2-7	CASSHGLAGIEEQYF	TGTGCCAGCAGCCATGGACTAGCGGGAATTGAGGAGCAGTACTTC
TRBV30	-	-	TRBJ2-1	CACLRNEQFF	TGTGCCTGTCTACGGAATGAGCAGTTCTTC
TRBV6-5	medium-sized	TRBD1	TRBJ1-3	CASRNRGLAGNTIYF	TGTGCCAGCAGAAACAGGGGGCTGGCAGGAAACACCATATATTTT
TRBV7-2	-	TRBD1	TRBJ1-2	CASSLGRGHVGYTF	TGTGCCAGCAGCTTAGGCAGGGGGCACGTTGGCTACACCTTC
TRBV12-3/TRBV12-4	-	TRBD1	TRBJ1-2	CASRETGNYGYTF	TGTGCCAGCAGGGAGACAGGGAACTATGGCTACACCTTC
TRBV3-1/TRBV3-2	-	TRBD2	TRBJ2-1	CASNQGLAGVFNEQFF	TGTGCCAGCAACCAGGGACTAGCGGGAGTTTTCAATGAGCAGTTCTTC
TRBV5-4	-	TRBD1	TRBJ1-2	CASSPTGFDGYTF	TGTGCCAGCAGTCCGACAGGGTTCGATGGCTACACCTTC
TRBV5-1	-	-	TRBJ2-1	CASSLRRRGENKPSYNEQFF	TGCGCCAGCAGCCTGAGGCGACGGGGAGAAAATAAACCCTCCTACAATGAGCAGTTCTTC
TRBV30	few	TRBD2	TRBJ2-7	CAWSSGRYEQYF	TGTGCCTGGAGTAGCGGGAGGTACGAGCAGTACTTC
TRBV27	-	TRBD2	TRBJ2-2	CASSFILGLAGPTGELFF	TGTGCCAGCAGTTTTATCCTCGGACTAGCGGGACCCACCGGGGAGCTGTTTTTT
TRBV19	-	TRBD1	TRBJ2-1	CASRTGQGDYYNEQFF	TGTGCCAGTAGAACTGGACAGGGAGATTACTACAATGAGCAGTTCTTC
TRBV18	-	TRBD1	TRBJ2-3	CASSQRTGEADTQYF	TGTGCCAGCTCACAAAGGACAGGGGAGGCAGATACGCAGTATTTT
TRBV5-1	few	TRBD2	TRBJ2-7	CASSLEGGTTYEQYF	TGCGCCAGCAGCTTGGAAGGCGGGACTACCTACGAGCAGTACTTC
TRBV2	-	-	TRBJ2-7	CASSELSGFGYEQYF	TGTGCCAGCAGTGAATTGAGCGGGTTCGGCTACGAGCAGTACTTC
TRBV28	-	TRBD2	TRBJ2-4	CASSLESDRSSGTSGTERNIQYF	TGTGCCAGCAGTCTCGAATCGGACAGGTCGTCCGGGACTAGCGGGACGGAAAGAAACATTCAGTACTTC
TRBV11-2	-	-	TRBJ1-4	CASSLDYTYNEKLFF	TGTGCCAGCAGCTTAGATTATACATATAATGAAAAACTGTTTTTT
TRBV1	-	-	TRBJ2-7	CTSSQNRDYEQYF	TGCACCAGCAGCCAGAACAGGGACTACGAGCAGTACTTC
TRBV9	-	TRBD1	TRBJ1-3	CASSVGTGLTLGNTIYF	TGTGCCAGCAGCGTAGGGACAGGGCTCACCCTCGGAAACACCATATATTTT
TRBV4-1	-	TRBD1	TRBJ2-7	CASSQTGTGGYEQYF	TGCGCCAGCAGCCAAACCGGGACAGGCGGCTACGAGCAGTACTTC
TRBV7-2	-	-	TRBJ2-2	CASSFGTGTRVRTGELFF	TGTGCCAGCAGCTTCGGGACAGGGACTAGGGTTCGCACCGGGGAGCTGTTTTTT
TRBV6-1	-	TRBD1	TRBJ2-7	CASSDPGQGRYF	TGTGCCAGCAGTGACCCGGGACAGGGAAGGTACTTC